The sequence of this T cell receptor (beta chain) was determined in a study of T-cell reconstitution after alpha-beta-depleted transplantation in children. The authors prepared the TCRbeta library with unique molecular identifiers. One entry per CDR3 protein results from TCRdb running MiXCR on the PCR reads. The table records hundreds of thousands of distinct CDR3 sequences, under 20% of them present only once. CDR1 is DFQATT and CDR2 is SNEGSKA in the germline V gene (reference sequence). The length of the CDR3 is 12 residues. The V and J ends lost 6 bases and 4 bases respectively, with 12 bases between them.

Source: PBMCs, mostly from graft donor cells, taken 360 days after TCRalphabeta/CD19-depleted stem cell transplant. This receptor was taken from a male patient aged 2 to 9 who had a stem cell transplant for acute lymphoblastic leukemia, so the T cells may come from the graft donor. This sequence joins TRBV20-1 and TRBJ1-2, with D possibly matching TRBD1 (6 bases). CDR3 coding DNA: TGCAGTGCCAGGACAGAGTTCTATGGCTACACCTTC. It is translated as CSARTEFYGYTF.